A single sample gave rise to the 8 T cell receptor beta chains below, sequenced in a study of CD8+CD57+ T cells in acquired aplastic anemia. Genomic DNA constituted the template upon which TCR beta VDJ and CDR3 profiling was performed. Each CDR3 protein gets one entry after TCRdb re-called the reads with MiXCR. The sample records about 170,000 distinct CDR3 sequences, roughly 48% being singletons. Sequences were obtained from sorted CD4+, CD8+, or CD8+CD57+ T cells (not recorded which) from PBMCs. The receptors come from a human donor in good health.

The chain joins TRBV7-8 to TRBJ2-5, with 7 bases matching TRBD2. CDR3 length equals 16 residues. With V trimmed by 4 bases and J by 5 bases, 13 bases remained unmatched. Germline values: CDR1 SGHVS, CDR2 FQNEAQ. The CDR3 bases are TGTGCCAGCAGCTCTCGACTGGGAGGGCAATCGGAGACCCAGTACTTC. Translated, it gives CASSSRLGGQSETQYF.

This clonotype was detected many times. V usage is TRBV5-5 and J usage is TRBJ1-5; 8 bases agree with TRBD1. V lost 4 bases and J lost 5; bases outside the gene matches: 5. This CDR3 region has 14 residues. CDR1 and CDR2 (germline): SGHKS, YYEKEE (reference sequence). The CDR3: CASSATGGDQPQHF. The CDR3, as DNA: TGTGCCAGCAGCGCTACAGGGGGGGATCAGCCCCAGCATTTT.

This chain links TRBV27 with TRBJ1-4; no firm D call. Germline V gene lookup returns CDR1 MNHEY and CDR2 SMNVEV (reference sequence). V lost 5 bases, J lost 1 base, and 11 bases lay in between. The CDR3 has 15 residues. The DNA of the CDR3 is TGTGCCAGCAGTCCCCGCGGGAGAACTAATGAAAAACTGTTTTTT. This translates into CASSPRGRTNEKLFF.

The chain joins TRBV7-9 to TRBJ2-1; D is possibly TRBD1 (6 bases). The germline V and J ends were trimmed by 4 bases and 7 bases, with 8 bases remaining between them. The CDR3 extends over 12 amino acids. Germline lookup yields CDR1 SEHNR and CDR2 FQNEAQ (reference sequence). The CDR3 sequence is CASSSQGNEQFF. CDR3 sequence (DNA): TGTGCCAGCAGCTCACAGGGTAATGAGCAGTTCTTC.

Regarding this clonotype: A read error may explain this, as a much larger clone is one base away. The V and J genes are TRBV6-1 and TRBJ2-7; D remains unclear. The CDR3 loop spans 11 amino acids. Between the trimmed V and J ends, which lost 5 bases and 5 bases, there was a span of 7 bases. Germline values: CDR1 MNHNS, CDR2 SASEGT. Here the CDR3 DNA reads TGTGCCAGCAGTATCGTAGACGAGCAGTACTTC. This codes for CASSIVDEQYF.

The gene calls are TRBV19 and TRBJ2-5; D gene uncertain. This CDR3 is 13 amino acids long. Looked up from germline, CDR1 is LNHDA and CDR2 is SQIVND (reference sequence). Trimming took 6 bases from V and 2 from J, leaving 10 bases between them. CDR3 residues: CASSPPNQETQYF. The CDR3, as DNA: TGTGCCAGTAGCCCTCCAAATCAAGAGACCCAGTACTTC.

Concerning this clonotype itself: A much larger clone differs from this one at a single base, so this may be a read error. The chain is built from TRBV12-3 or TRBV12-4 and TRBJ1-2; D is possibly TRBD1 (6 bases). The CDR3 is 15 residues long. The V end lost 5 bases, the J end lost 6 bases, and 19 bases lay between the germline ends. The CDR3 nucleotides are TGTGCCAGCAGTCCGCGGACAGTCGTCGGGGATGGCTACACCTTC. This codes for CASSPRTVVGDGYTF.

The rearrangement uses TRBV19 and TRBJ1-2; the D gene is possibly TRBD1 (5 bases). In germline, CDR1 is LNHDA, CDR2 SQIVND (reference sequence). This CDR3 contains 14 residues. Trimming pared 5 bases from V and 5 bases from J, leaving 15 bases between. The CDR3 DNA reads as TGTGCCAGTAGTGGTGGACACCTTGGGTATGGCTACACCTTC. This gives the protein CASSGGHLGYGYTF. Filled out from reference TRBV19 and TRBJ1-2, the complete variable domain reads DGGITQSPKYLFRKEGQNVTLSCEQNLNHDAMYWYRQDPGQGLRLIYYSQIVNDFQKGDIAEGYSVSREKKESFPLTVTSAQKNPTAFYLCASSGGHLGYGYTFGSGTRLTVV.